A selection of T cell receptor beta chains follows, all from one sample in a study of human T cells and chemical hapten exposure. TCRdb re-called the RACE reads through MiXCR, storing one row per CDR3 protein. The repertoire has 350,000 to 400,000 distinct CDR3 sequences, roughly 5.3% of them found once; the top ten carry just over 2.5%. Specimen: whole blood, collected in connection with sensitization to the hapten diphenylcyclopropenone (DPC). The source of these receptors is a woman aged 45-65 years with alopecia areata. Some clones in this sample may be carry-over from other donors' samples. The CDR3 runs from the conserved cysteine through the conserved F or W. A D gene is named only where the DNA matches it firmly. Size is stated for part of the rows, as once, few or many counts, or as a class when the clone is expanded.

len	d_gene	v_gene	abundance	j_gene	CDR3aa	CDR3nt
13	-	TRBV7-8	many	TRBJ2-1	CASSSTSYNEQFF	TGTGCCAGCAGCTCCACTTCCTACAATGAGCAGTTCTTC
14	-	TRBV28	many	TRBJ1-1	CASSLPVAFAEAFF	TGTGCCAGCAGTCTGCCGGTGGCCTTTGCTGAAGCTTTCTTT
15	TRBD2	TRBV5-4	-	TRBJ2-3	CASNLRSGGTDTQYF	TGTGCCAGCAATCTGAGAAGCGGGGGTACAGATACGCAGTATTTT
20	TRBD2	TRBV7-2	many	TRBJ2-3	CASSLVWAPSGGAWTDTQYF	TGTGCCAGCAGCTTAGTTTGGGCGCCTAGCGGGGGGGCCTGGACAGATACGCAGTATTTT
16	TRBD2	TRBV24-1	-	TRBJ2-1	CATSDWSGRAMDEQFF	TGTGCCACCAGTGATTGGAGCGGGAGGGCCATGGATGAGCAGTTCTTC
14	-	TRBV10-3	many	TRBJ2-7	CAISGSVGGSEQYF	TGTGCCATCAGTGGAAGCGTGGGTGGGTCCGAGCAGTACTTC
13	TRBD2	TRBV29-1	many	TRBJ2-7	CSVLGGGSYEQYF	TGCAGCGTCCTAGGCGGGGGATCCTACGAGCAGTACTTC
18	TRBD1	TRBV11-2	many	TRBJ1-1	CASSLFGQGAHFNTEAFF	TGTGCCAGCAGCTTATTCGGACAGGGCGCCCACTTTAACACTGAAGCTTTCTTT
14	TRBD1	TRBV19	few	TRBJ1-6	CAIPGQGPARPLHF	TGTGCCATCCCGGGACAGGGTCCTGCGAGACCCCTCCACTTT
14	-	TRBV9	many	TRBJ1-1	CASSVDEGMTEAFF	TGTGCCAGCAGCGTAGATGAGGGGATGACTGAAGCTTTCTTT
18	-	TRBV5-1	many	TRBJ2-3	CASSLARGGGTSTDTQYF	TGCGCCAGCAGCTTGGCCCGAGGAGGGGGCACAAGCACAGATACGCAGTATTTT
11	-	TRBV2	many	TRBJ2-4	CASTTRDRNYF	TGTGCCAGCACGACTAGGGATCGTAATTACTTC
17	TRBD2	TRBV10-3	many	TRBJ2-3	CAISSPASGRDTDTQYF	TGTGCCATCAGTTCTCCTGCTAGCGGGAGGGATACAGATACGCAGTATTTT
15	-	TRBV20-1	few	TRBJ2-3	CSAMVGLSSTDTQYF	TGCAGTGCTATGGTCGGACTCAGTTCGACAGATACGCAGTATTTT
15	TRBD1	TRBV30	few	TRBJ2-1	CAWSLGTGPYNEQFF	TGTGCCTGGAGTCTCGGGACAGGGCCATACAATGAGCAGTTCTTC
18	-	TRBV4-1	many	TRBJ1-1	CASSPLSTYTRANTEAFF	TGCGCCAGCAGCCCCCTATCCACCTATACCAGGGCCAACACTGAAGCTTTCTTT
13	-	TRBV12-3/TRBV12-4	few	TRBJ1-2	CASSFGTRGGYTF	TGTGCCAGCAGTTTTGGGACTCGAGGCGGCTACACCTTC
14	-	TRBV6-2/TRBV6-3	many	TRBJ2-7	CASSYSGTIYEQYF	TGTGCCAGCAGTTACTCGGGGACGATCTACGAGCAGTACTTC
15	-	TRBV3-1	few	TRBJ1-2	CASSQYSSLNYGYTF	TGTGCCAGCAGCCAATACAGTTCACTTAACTATGGCTACACCTTC
14	-	TRBV12-5	few	TRBJ1-6	CASGLNLGNSPLHF	TGTGCTAGTGGTTTGAATTTGGGGAATTCACCCCTCCACTTT
13	-	TRBV4-1	-	TRBJ2-4	CASSQGIGGREDF	TGCGCCAGCAGCCAAGGAATCGGCGGAAGGGAGGACTTC
15	TRBD2	TRBV20-1	many	TRBJ2-7	CSAKTSGRALDEQYF	TGCAGTGCTAAAACTAGCGGGAGGGCCCTAGACGAGCAGTACTTC
15	-	TRBV7-2	few	TRBJ2-3	CASSLRSSPTDTQYF	TGTGCCAGCAGCTTAAGAAGTAGCCCTACAGATACGCAGTATTTT
15	-	TRBV27	-	TRBJ2-7	CASSRRAESSYEQYF	TGTGCCAGCAGTCGCCGAGCGGAGAGCTCCTACGAGCAGTACTTC
13	-	TRBV29-1	many	TRBJ1-2	CSVEDQPNYGYTF	TGCAGCGTTGAGGACCAGCCTAACTATGGCTACACCTTC
12	TRBD1	TRBV12-3/TRBV12-4	-	TRBJ2-1	CASSIRGNEQFF	TGTGCCAGCAGTATCAGGGGGAATGAGCAGTTCTTC
14	TRBD1	TRBV5-1	many	TRBJ1-1	CASRQDRGRDEAFF	TGCGCCAGCAGACAAGACAGGGGGCGGGATGAAGCTTTCTTT
15	TRBD2	TRBV12-3/TRBV12-4	many	TRBJ2-1	CASSPIAGVVDEQFF	TGTGCCAGCAGTCCGATAGCGGGAGTGGTGGATGAGCAGTTCTTC
14	TRBD1	TRBV12-3/TRBV12-4	-	TRBJ1-3	CASSPTGVGNTIYF	TGTGCCAGCAGTCCGACAGGGGTCGGAAACACCATATATTTT
14	-	TRBV9	many	TRBJ2-3	CASSVGPSTDTQYF	TGTGCCAGCAGCGTAGGGCCCAGCACAGATACGCAGTATTTT
14	-	TRBV5-5	many	TRBJ2-7	CASSLRDPAYEQYF	TGTGCCAGCAGCTTGAGAGACCCGGCCTACGAGCAGTACTTC
12	-	TRBV12-3/TRBV12-4	-	TRBJ1-1	CASSQRITEAFF	TGTGCCAGCAGCCAAAGGATCACTGAAGCTTTCTTT
13	TRBD2	TRBV29-1	many	TRBJ2-5	CSAGTSGGETQYF	TGCAGCGCTGGGACTAGCGGGGGGGAGACCCAGTACTTC
13	-	TRBV7-6	few	TRBJ2-7	CASSSDGTYEQYF	TGTGCCAGCAGCTCGGACGGAACTTACGAGCAGTACTTC
15	-	TRBV3-1	few	TRBJ1-1	CASSPRPGRETEAFF	TGTGCCAGCAGCCCCCGCCCCGGCAGGGAGACTGAAGCTTTCTTT
14	-	TRBV9	many	TRBJ1-5	CASSGAGGSQPQHF	TGTGCCAGCAGCGGGGCCGGGGGCTCTCAGCCCCAGCATTTT
12	TRBD1	TRBV2	many	TRBJ1-1	CASSEGTGEAFF	TGTGCCAGCAGTGAAGGGACAGGGGAAGCTTTCTTT
15	-	TRBV24-1	-	TRBJ2-1	CATSDHGSVRDEQFF	TGTGCCACCAGTGATCACGGGAGCGTGAGGGATGAGCAGTTCTTC
15	-	TRBV3-1	many	TRBJ1-1	CASSQGHGPVTEAFF	TGTGCCAGCAGCCAAGGCCATGGGCCGGTGACTGAAGCTTTCTTT
13	TRBD1	TRBV29-1	-	TRBJ1-2	CSVARGQDYGYTF	TGCAGCGTTGCCCGCGGACAGGACTATGGCTACACCTTC